A selection of T cell receptor beta chains follows, all from one sample in a study of CD8+ T cells in alopecia areata. Only in-frame clones appear in the TCRdb table, and some are missing; sequencing was by immunoSEQ multiplex PCR. This sample has roughly 150,000 clones, with around 57% found just once. The sequenced sample was CD4+ T cells sorted from blood. These receptors all stem from a human donor in good health. Both conserved end residues are part of each CDR3. The order of the fields is J gene, V gene, clone size, D gene, CDR3 protein, CDR3 DNA. A D gene is named only where the DNA matches it firmly. Part of the rows lack a size; the others show once, few, many or a class for expanded clones.

j_call: TRBJ2-5; v_call: TRBV11-2; clone_size: NA; d_call: NA; cdr3_aa: CASSLVPRQKETQYF; cdr3_nt: TGTGCCAGCAGCTTAGTCCCCAGACAGAAAGAGACCCAGTACTTC
j_call: TRBJ2-5; v_call: TRBV7-7; clone_size: NA; d_call: NA; cdr3_aa: CASSYAGETQYF; cdr3_nt: TGTGCTAGCAGCTATGCCGGGGAGACCCAGTACTTC
j_call: TRBJ1-2; v_call: TRBV10-3; clone_size: NA; d_call: NA; cdr3_aa: CAITGGSYGYTF; cdr3_nt: TGTGCCATCACCGGCGGATCCTATGGCTACACCTTC
j_call: TRBJ2-5; v_call: TRBV27; clone_size: NA; d_call: NA; cdr3_aa: CASSSRVFGETQYF; cdr3_nt: TGTGCCAGCAGTTCGAGGGTCTTCGGGGAGACCCAGTACTTC
j_call: TRBJ2-7; v_call: TRBV28; clone_size: NA; d_call: TRBD2; cdr3_aa: CASSAPREVWYEQYF; cdr3_nt: TGTGCCAGCAGTGCACCGCGGGAGGTCTGGTACGAGCAGTACTTC
j_call: TRBJ1-2; v_call: TRBV28; clone_size: NA; d_call: TRBD1; cdr3_aa: CASSGTAYGYTF; cdr3_nt: TGTGCCAGCAGTGGGACAGCCTATGGCTACACCTTC
j_call: TRBJ2-7; v_call: TRBV27; clone_size: NA; d_call: NA; cdr3_aa: CASSLKPDWAYEQYF; cdr3_nt: TGTGCCAGCAGTTTAAAGCCCGACTGGGCCTACGAGCAGTACTTC
j_call: TRBJ2-1; v_call: TRBV11-2; clone_size: NA; d_call: NA; cdr3_aa: CASSLRLLASYNEQFF; cdr3_nt: TGTGCCAGCAGCTTAAGGTTGCTAGCTTCCTACAATGAGCAGTTCTTC
j_call: TRBJ2-7; v_call: TRBV29-1; clone_size: NA; d_call: NA; cdr3_aa: CSVGPGPYEQYF; cdr3_nt: TGCAGCGTTGGACCCGGGCCCTACGAGCAGTACTTC
j_call: TRBJ2-7; v_call: TRBV11-2; clone_size: NA; d_call: NA; cdr3_aa: CASSLVGGRSYEQYF; cdr3_nt: TGTGCCAGCAGCTTAGTAGGGGGGCGATCCTACGAGCAGTACTTC
j_call: TRBJ2-3; v_call: TRBV19; clone_size: few; d_call: NA; cdr3_aa: CASSSASRADTQYF; cdr3_nt: TGTGCCAGTAGTTCGGCCTCTCGAGCAGATACGCAGTATTTT
j_call: TRBJ2-3; v_call: TRBV5-1; clone_size: NA; d_call: NA; cdr3_aa: CASSFGEILTDTQYF; cdr3_nt: TGCGCCAGCAGCTTCGGGGAGATCCTCACAGATACGCAGTATTTT
j_call: TRBJ2-4; v_call: TRBV28; clone_size: NA; d_call: NA; cdr3_aa: CASSRDSGQNIQYF; cdr3_nt: TGTGCCAGCAGCCGCGACAGCGGGCAAAACATTCAGTACTTC
j_call: TRBJ2-1; v_call: TRBV5-1; clone_size: NA; d_call: NA; cdr3_aa: CASSLTYEQFF; cdr3_nt: TGCGCCAGCAGCTTGACCTATGAGCAGTTCTTC
j_call: TRBJ2-7; v_call: TRBV5-1; clone_size: once; d_call: NA; cdr3_aa: CASSLVAGVREQYF; cdr3_nt: TGCGCCAGCAGCTTGGTTGCAGGGGTAAGGGAGCAGTACTTC
j_call: TRBJ2-3; v_call: TRBV9; clone_size: NA; d_call: TRBD2; cdr3_aa: CASSLGGVGDTQYF; cdr3_nt: TGTGCCAGCAGCCTCGGGGGGGTCGGAGATACGCAGTATTTT
j_call: TRBJ1-1; v_call: TRBV30; clone_size: NA; d_call: TRBD1; cdr3_aa: CAWAKGAQTEAFF; cdr3_nt: TGTGCCTGGGCCAAGGGGGCGCAGACTGAAGCTTTCTTT
j_call: TRBJ2-6; v_call: TRBV4-2; clone_size: NA; d_call: TRBD1; cdr3_aa: CASSQGTGAGANVLTF; cdr3_nt: TGTGCCAGCAGCCAAGGGACAGGGGCTGGGGCCAACGTCCTGACTTTC
j_call: TRBJ1-1; v_call: TRBV20-1; clone_size: once; d_call: NA; cdr3_aa: CSARGGTEAFF; cdr3_nt: TGCAGTGCTAGGGGTGGCACTGAAGCTTTCTTT
j_call: TRBJ2-7; v_call: TRBV5-4; clone_size: NA; d_call: NA; cdr3_aa: CASSLGANEYEQYF; cdr3_nt: TGTGCCAGCAGCTTGGGGGCTAATGAGTACGAGCAGTACTTC
j_call: TRBJ2-1; v_call: TRBV14; clone_size: few; d_call: NA; cdr3_aa: CASSQDSGEQFF; cdr3_nt: TGTGCCAGCAGCCAAGATTCGGGAGAGCAGTTCTTC
j_call: TRBJ2-7; v_call: TRBV25-1; clone_size: NA; d_call: NA; cdr3_aa: CASSGLDRTYEQYF; cdr3_nt: TGTGCCAGCAGTGGGTTAGACAGGACCTACGAGCAGTACTTC
j_call: TRBJ2-6; v_call: TRBV5-1; clone_size: NA; d_call: NA; cdr3_aa: CASRLGTGANVLTF; cdr3_nt: TGCGCCAGCAGGCTGGGAACCGGGGCCAACGTCCTGACTTTC
j_call: TRBJ2-7; v_call: TRBV21-1; clone_size: NA; d_call: NA; cdr3_aa: CASSTLPKWGGEQYF; cdr3_nt: TGTGCCAGCAGCACACTTCCCAAGTGGGGCGGCGAGCAGTACTTC
j_call: TRBJ1-2; v_call: TRBV7-9; clone_size: NA; d_call: TRBD1; cdr3_aa: CASSKTGNYGYTF; cdr3_nt: TGTGCCAGCAGCAAGACAGGGAACTATGGCTACACCTTC
j_call: TRBJ2-2; v_call: TRBV28; clone_size: NA; d_call: TRBD2; cdr3_aa: CASIVAGASTGELFF; cdr3_nt: TGTGCCAGCATTGTAGCGGGAGCAAGCACCGGGGAGCTGTTTTTT
j_call: TRBJ2-3; v_call: TRBV5-1; clone_size: NA; d_call: NA; cdr3_aa: CASSLEVPTDTQYF; cdr3_nt: TGCGCCAGCAGCTTGGAAGTGCCCACAGATACGCAGTATTTT
j_call: TRBJ2-3; v_call: TRBV5-6; clone_size: NA; d_call: NA; cdr3_aa: CASSMRRGDTQYF; cdr3_nt: TGTGCCAGCAGCATGAGGCGAGGAGATACGCAGTATTTT
j_call: TRBJ1-5; v_call: TRBV6-6; clone_size: NA; d_call: TRBD1; cdr3_aa: CASSPRGQGAGQPQHF; cdr3_nt: TGTGCCAGCAGTCCCCGGGGACAGGGGGCGGGTCAGCCCCAGCATTTT
j_call: TRBJ2-4; v_call: TRBV19; clone_size: NA; d_call: NA; cdr3_aa: CASRGSDKNIQYF; cdr3_nt: TGTGCCAGTAGAGGGTCTGACAAAAACATTCAGTACTTC
j_call: TRBJ2-7; v_call: TRBV6-1; clone_size: once; d_call: NA; cdr3_aa: CASSERASGSEQYF; cdr3_nt: TGTGCCAGCAGTGAACGGGCTAGTGGCTCCGAGCAGTACTTC
j_call: TRBJ2-3; v_call: TRBV7-9; clone_size: NA; d_call: NA; cdr3_aa: CASSLSLGLPDTQYF; cdr3_nt: TGTGCCAGCAGCTTATCTCTGGGTTTACCAGATACGCAGTATTTT
j_call: TRBJ2-7; v_call: TRBV2; clone_size: NA; d_call: NA; cdr3_aa: CASGDQMAYEQYF; cdr3_nt: TGTGCCAGCGGGGACCAAATGGCCTACGAGCAGTACTTC
j_call: TRBJ2-1; v_call: TRBV29-1; clone_size: NA; d_call: NA; cdr3_aa: CSGGGYQKSGPYNEQFF; cdr3_nt: TGCAGCGGCGGGGGCTACCAGAAATCGGGACCTTACAATGAGCAGTTCTTC
j_call: TRBJ2-5; v_call: TRBV29-1; clone_size: NA; d_call: NA; cdr3_aa: CSVVGGKETQYF; cdr3_nt: TGCAGCGTTGTCGGAGGGAAAGAGACCCAGTACTTC
j_call: TRBJ2-2; v_call: TRBV29-1; clone_size: NA; d_call: NA; cdr3_aa: CSVEAANTGELFF; cdr3_nt: TGCAGCGTTGAAGCGGCGAACACCGGGGAGCTGTTTTTT
j_call: TRBJ2-5; v_call: TRBV5-1; clone_size: few; d_call: TRBD2; cdr3_aa: CASSLLAGAVQETQYF; cdr3_nt: TGCGCCAGCAGCTTGTTAGCGGGAGCCGTCCAAGAGACCCAGTACTTC
j_call: TRBJ2-7; v_call: TRBV30; clone_size: NA; d_call: NA; cdr3_aa: CAWAKGRDYEQYF; cdr3_nt: TGTGCCTGGGCTAAGGGGCGGGACTACGAGCAGTACTTC
j_call: TRBJ2-5; v_call: TRBV5-1; clone_size: NA; d_call: TRBD1; cdr3_aa: CASSVRQGRETQYF; cdr3_nt: TGCGCCAGCAGCGTAAGACAGGGACGAGAGACCCAGTACTTC
j_call: TRBJ1-5; v_call: TRBV7-9; clone_size: NA; d_call: NA; cdr3_aa: CASSLVSTSNQPQHF; cdr3_nt: TGTGCCAGCAGCTTAGTCAGTACTAGCAATCAGCCCCAGCATTTT
j_call: TRBJ2-2; v_call: TRBV4-2; clone_size: few; d_call: NA; cdr3_aa: CASSQTSNTGELFF; cdr3_nt: TGTGCCAGCAGCCAAACTAGTAACACCGGGGAGCTGTTTTTT
j_call: TRBJ2-3; v_call: TRBV11-2; clone_size: NA; d_call: NA; cdr3_aa: CASSLGLGTQYF; cdr3_nt: TGTGCCAGCAGCCTAGGGCTCGGTACGCAGTATTTT
j_call: TRBJ2-7; v_call: TRBV28; clone_size: NA; d_call: TRBD2; cdr3_aa: CASTATSGVFDEQYF; cdr3_nt: TGTGCCAGCACCGCGACTAGCGGGGTTTTCGACGAGCAGTACTTC
j_call: TRBJ2-7; v_call: TRBV29-1; clone_size: NA; d_call: TRBD1; cdr3_aa: CSVGPVTGNSREQYF; cdr3_nt: TGCAGCGTTGGACCGGTGACAGGGAACTCGAGAGAGCAGTACTTC
j_call: TRBJ1-1; v_call: TRBV5-1; clone_size: NA; d_call: NA; cdr3_aa: CASSPLRRPLNTEAFF; cdr3_nt: TGCGCCAGCAGCCCTCTCCGGAGGCCACTGAACACTGAAGCTTTCTTT
j_call: TRBJ2-1; v_call: TRBV19; clone_size: few; d_call: TRBD1; cdr3_aa: CASSTLRGQGGDNEQFF; cdr3_nt: TGTGCCAGTAGTACTCTTCGGGGACAGGGGGGGGATAATGAGCAGTTCTTC
j_call: TRBJ2-1; v_call: TRBV6-6; clone_size: few; d_call: TRBD2; cdr3_aa: CASSYSGRRYEQFF; cdr3_nt: TGTGCCAGCAGTTACAGCGGGAGAAGGTATGAGCAGTTCTTC
j_call: TRBJ2-5; v_call: TRBV5-1; clone_size: few; d_call: TRBD1; cdr3_aa: CASGQGAETQYF; cdr3_nt: TGCGCCAGCGGACAGGGCGCGGAGACCCAGTACTTC
j_call: TRBJ2-1; v_call: TRBV30; clone_size: NA; d_call: NA; cdr3_aa: CAWSPSTRFYNEQFF; cdr3_nt: TGTGCCTGGAGCCCTTCGACTAGGTTTTACAATGAGCAGTTCTTC
j_call: TRBJ1-5; v_call: TRBV6-6; clone_size: NA; d_call: NA; cdr3_aa: CASSSGWGGNQPQHF; cdr3_nt: TGTGCCAGCAGTTCAGGATGGGGAGGCAATCAGCCCCAGCATTTT
j_call: TRBJ1-5; v_call: TRBV19; clone_size: NA; d_call: NA; cdr3_aa: CASTSHLNQPQHF; cdr3_nt: TGTGCCAGTACGAGCCACTTAAATCAGCCCCAGCATTTT
j_call: TRBJ1-1; v_call: TRBV7-9; clone_size: few; d_call: NA; cdr3_aa: CASSSQGGHTEAFF; cdr3_nt: TGTGCCAGCAGCTCACAGGGAGGCCACACTGAAGCTTTCTTT
j_call: TRBJ2-4; v_call: TRBV7-9; clone_size: few; d_call: TRBD1; cdr3_aa: CASSLAGTGVAKNIQYF; cdr3_nt: TGTGCCAGCAGCTTAGCCGGGACAGGGGTCGCCAAAAACATTCAGTACTTC